This T cell receptor beta chain came from a study of blood T cell repertoires in COVID-19. Assay used: immunoSEQ multiplex PCR; TCRdb lists only in-frame clones, some missing. The table shows 190,000 or so clones, with 80% to 85% occurring only once. In germline, CDR1 is SGHAT, CDR2 FQDESV (reference sequence). The CDR3 has 16 residues. V lost 0 bases to trimming and J lost 12 bases; unmatched junction nucleotides: 11. Each recovered donor of Cohort 3 presented with two negative PCRs, clearance, or symptom resolution. Sequenced sample: PBMCs or T cells enriched from blood (not recorded which). The chain couples TRBV11-1 to TRBJ1-6; the match to TRBD1 covers 7 bases. The receptor comes from a man in his forties who had recovered from COVID-19. The CDR3 protein is CASSLAGGTDTLPLHF. Written as DNA, the CDR3 is TGTGCCAGCAGCTTAGCGGGTGGGACAGACACCCTACCCCTCCACTTT.